These 26 T cell receptor beta chains were sequenced from one sample in a study of shared clonotypes between healthy human individuals. The data were produced by immunoSEQ multiplex PCR, yet TCRdb's version contains in-frame clones alone and is incomplete. The sample includes about 500,000 clones, around 77% of them seen just once. Sequencing input: PBMCs. The receptors shown here come from a woman aged 40 to 49 in good health. Some clones in this sample may be carry-over from other donors' samples.

A note on this clone: Other DNA sequences within the sample encode an identical CDR3. The V gene is TRBV7-2, the J gene TRBJ2-3, with 9 bases lining up with TRBD2. The germline gives CDR1 SGHTA, CDR2 FQGNSA. V lost 3 bases and J lost 3; bases outside the gene matches: 4. This CDR3 has 15 residues. This CDR3 reads CASSLGLAGTDTQYF. CDR3 in DNA: TGTGCCAGCAGCTTGGGGCTAGCGGGAACAGATACGCAGTATTTT.

This clone was seen a single time. The V call is TRBV7-9, the J call TRBJ2-2; D not certain. There are 15 residues in the CDR3. CDR1 and CDR2 (germline): SEHNR, FQNEAQ (reference sequence). Trimming shortened V by 6 bases and J by 0 bases, and 11 bases separated the two germline ends. For the CDR3, the DNA is TGTGCCAGCAGAGCAAATACCGCGAACACCGGGGAGCTGTTTTTT. It encodes CASRANTANTGELFF. Based on the CDR3 plus reference TRBV7-9 and TRBJ2-2, the full variable domain is DTGVSQNPRHKITKRGQNVTFRCDPISEHNRLYWYRQTLGQGPEFLTYFQNEAQLEKSRLLSDRFSAERPKGSFSTLEIQRTEQGDSAMYLCASRANTANTGELFFGEGSRLTVL.

The chain has TRBV27 and TRBJ2-1, with 14 bases that match TRBD2. CDR3 length: 16 residues. In germline, CDR1 is MNHEY, CDR2 SMNVEV (reference sequence). V shed 5 bases and J 10 bases; nucleotides not matched to a gene: 10. As DNA, the CDR3 is TGTGCCAGCAGTAACGTCGGGACTAGCGGGAGTAGCGAGCAGTTCTTC. Protein sequence: CASSNVGTSGSSEQFF.

Worth noting for this clone: This likely reflects a read error, since a far larger clone is one base away. This CDR3 is also generated by other DNA sequences in the sample. The rearrangement links TRBV7-9 to TRBJ2-5, with 14 bases identical to TRBD2. The germline CDR1 and CDR2 sequences are SEHNR and FQNEAQ (reference sequence). The CDR3 spans 15 residues. V was clipped by 5 bases and J by 8 bases; unmatched bases: 7. The CDR3 DNA reads TGTGCCAGCAGCCCACCGACTAGCGGGAGGGAAACCCAGTACTTC. Protein sequence: CASSPPTSGRETQYF.

V gene TRBV7-9 combines with J gene TRBJ2-2; D gene unclear. CDR3 length: 12 residues. Germline V gene lookup returns CDR1 SEHNR and CDR2 FQNEAQ (reference sequence). V lost 3 bases, J lost 6 bases, and 5 bases lay in between. The CDR3 bases are TGTGCCAGCAGCTTTAATGCCGGGGAGCTGTTTTTT. As protein: CASSFNAGELFF.

This clone has more than one count but fewer than ten. The V call is TRBV18, the J call TRBJ1-2; maybe TRBD1 (5 bases). Germline V gene lookup returns CDR1 KGHSH and CDR2 LQKENI. The germline V and J ends were trimmed by 5 bases and 2 bases, with 6 bases remaining between them. This CDR3 is built from 12 residues. CDR3 residues: CASSWGNYGYTF. CDR3 DNA sequence: TGTGCCAGCTCATGGGGCAACTATGGCTACACCTTC.

V gene TRBV7-9 combines with J gene TRBJ1-1; a weak D match, TRBD1 (5 bases). There are 16 residues in the CDR3. Germline V gene sequence: CDR1 SEHNR, CDR2 FQNEAQ (reference sequence). V shed 2 bases and J shed 4 bases, with 17 bases lying between them. The CDR3 nucleotides are TGTGCCAGCAGCTTATCTGAAAGGGGACGTGTCACTGAAGCTTTCTTT. It encodes CASSLSERGRVTEAFF.

The V gene is TRBV7-9, the J gene TRBJ2-1, with no clear D. The V gene's germline CDR1 is SEHNR and CDR2 FQNEAQ (reference sequence). V was cut by 3 bases and J by 7 bases, with 7 bases left in between. The CDR3 runs 12 residues. The CDR3 nucleotides read TGTGCCAGCAGCTTTATGGGAAATGAGCAGTTCTTC. Translated, it gives CASSFMGNEQFF.

This clone has only a few counts. The chain employs TRBV2 and TRBJ1-3; D ambiguous. The CDR3 runs to 13 residues. Trimming stripped 4 bases from V and 4 bases from J, with 8 bases between. Germline-derived CDR1 and CDR2 are SNHLY and FYNNEI. CDR3: CASSGTDGNTIYF. CDR3 DNA sequence: TGTGCCAGCAGTGGGACCGACGGAAACACCATATATTTT.

On this clone: Possible read error: a much larger clone is one base away. The CDR3 coding sequence is TGTGCCAGCGGGCGTTCGGGACTTTTGAACACTGAAGCTTTCTTT. Its translation: CASGRSGLLNTEAFF. The chain employs TRBV28 and TRBJ1-1; the D gene is possibly TRBD1 (5 bases). From germline, CDR1 is MDHEN and CDR2 SYDVKM. V lost 8 bases, J lost 0 bases, and 16 bases lay in between. The CDR3 sequence is 15 residues long.

Here the CDR3 DNA reads TGTGCCAGCAGCGTACTACGGGGCGACCCGAGCTCCTACAATGAGCAGTTCTTC. The encoded protein is CASSVLRGDPSSYNEQFF. J is TRBJ2-1 and V is TRBV7-2; D assignment may be TRBD1 or TRBD2 (5 bases each). V lost 5 bases and J lost 0, with 20 bases in between. CDR1 is SGHTA, CDR2 FQGNSA, per germline. The CDR3 extends over 18 amino acids.

The CDR3 sequence is CASSSLSAGEQFF. The DNA of the CDR3 is TGTGCCAGTAGTTCACTAAGCGCGGGTGAGCAGTTCTTC. This chain joins TRBV19 and TRBJ2-1; TRBD2 might be the D (5 bases). This CDR3 spans 13 amino acids. Germline CDR1 reads LNHDA; CDR2 reads SQIVND (reference sequence). V shed 5 bases and J shed 9 bases, with 14 bases lying between them. Looking up the rest from reference TRBV19 and TRBJ2-1 gives the full variable domain: DGGITQSPKYLFRKEGQNVTLSCEQNLNHDAMYWYRQDPGQGLRLIYYSQIVNDFQKGDIAEGYSVSREKKESFPLTVTSAQKNPTAFYLCASSSLSAGEQFFGPGTRLTVL.

DNA of the CDR3: TGTGCTAGTGGTTTGCGACTTTTGGCCCAACAGGAGACCCAGTACTTC. This codes for CASGLRLLAQQETQYF. The chain recombines TRBV12-5 with TRBJ2-5, with D hard to call. The V and J ends lost 2 bases and 5 bases respectively, with 18 bases between them. CDR1 and CDR2 from the germline V gene are LGHNT and FRNRAP. CDR3 length: 16 residues. The full variable domain, its missing parts supplied by reference TRBV12-5 and TRBJ2-5, is DARVTQTPRHKVTEMGQEVTMRCQPILGHNTVFWYRQTMMQGLELLAYFRNRAPLDDSGMPKDRFSAEMPDATLATLKIQPSEPRDSAVYFCASGLRLLAQQETQYFGPGTRLLVL.

Notes on this clone: Just one base apart from a much larger clone, this may be a read error. The chain joins TRBV5-6 to TRBJ2-7; TRBD1 matches 7 bases. The germline CDR1 and CDR2 sequences are SGHDT and YYEEEE. The ends lost 4 bases at V and 1 base at J; junction bases unmatched: 8. This CDR3 has 15 residues. CDR3 in amino acids: CASSEMSGGSYEQYF. CDR3 DNA sequence: TGTGCCAGCAGCGAGATGTCAGGGGGATCCTACGAGCAGTACTTC.

A single count supports this clone. The chain couples TRBV5-1 to TRBJ2-1, with 11 bases matching TRBD2. The ends lost 2 bases at V and 6 bases at J; junction bases unmatched: 4. The CDR3 is 15 amino acids. Germline CDR1 reads SGHRS; CDR2 reads YFSETQ. CDR3 sequence: CASSLQTSGTNEQFF. CDR3 DNA: TGCGCCAGCAGCTTACAGACTAGCGGGACCAATGAGCAGTTCTTC.

The chain joins TRBV28 to TRBJ1-5, with 7 bases identical to TRBD1. The CDR3 is made up of 14 amino acids. With V trimmed by 8 bases and J by 5 bases, 9 bases remained unmatched. Germline-derived CDR1 and CDR2 are MDHEN and SYDVKM. CDR3 sequence: CASGLTGTYQPQHF. Written as DNA, the CDR3 is TGTGCCAGCGGATTGACAGGGACCTATCAGCCCCAGCATTTT.

The genes are TRBV10-1 and TRBJ2-7, with a tentative D call TRBD1 (6 bases). Looked up from germline, CDR1 is WNHNN and CDR2 is SYGVQD (reference sequence). CDR3 length: 16 residues. With 6 bases removed from V and 0 bases from J, the gap between germline ends came to 18 bases. As DNA, the CDR3 is TGCGCCAGCAGCGGCGTCTCCGGGGACAACTCCTACGAGCAGTACTTC. Amino acids: CASSGVSGDNSYEQYF.

This clone appeared a few times. The chain recombines TRBV4-3 with TRBJ2-2; D gene uncertain. CDR1 is LGHNA and CDR2 is YSLEER in the germline V gene. The V gene lost 0 bases and the J gene lost 3 bases, with 11 bases spanning the gap. CDR3 size: 16 residues. This chain's CDR3 is CASSQEKGPYTGELFF. The CDR3 bases are TGCGCCAGCAGCCAAGAAAAAGGTCCATACACCGGGGAGCTGTTTTTT.

Here the CDR3 DNA reads TGTGCCTGGAGTCCAGGGTCTGGGGCCAACGTCCTGACTTTC. Translated, it gives CAWSPGSGANVLTF. The chain links TRBV30 to TRBJ2-6, with D perhaps matching TRBD1 (5 bases). The CDR3 is 14 residues long. Germline CDR1 is GTSNPN and CDR2 is SVGIG (reference sequence). With 2 bases removed from V and 1 base from J, the gap between germline ends came to 6 bases.

This chain links TRBV7-2 with TRBJ1-2; TRBD1 agrees at 7 bases. The V and J ends lost 5 bases and 5 bases, in that order; junction bases with no gene match: 11. CDR1 is SGHTA, CDR2 FQGNSA, per germline. The CDR3 spans 15 residues. CDR3 sequence: CASSPGTVSGYGYTF. The CDR3 coding sequence is TGTGCCAGCAGCCCAGGGACAGTGTCTGGTTATGGCTACACCTTC.

This clone has a count of ten or more. The J gene is TRBJ1-4, the V gene TRBV15; D possibly corresponds to TRBD1 (6 bases). Germline assignment: CDR1 LNHNV and CDR2 YYDKDF (reference sequence). The CDR3 runs to 16 residues. Trimming took off 0 bases at V and 7 bases at J, with 15 bases between the two ends. CDR3 sequence: CATSRDPNREFEKLFF. CDR3 DNA: TGTGCCACCAGCAGAGATCCCAACAGGGAGTTTGAAAAACTGTTTTTT.

CDR3: CASSLGRDRPGDTQYF. CDR3 DNA sequence: TGTGCCAGCAGCTTAGGCCGGGACAGGCCAGGGGATACGCAGTATTTT. The rearrangement joins TRBV7-9 to TRBJ2-3; 8 bases map to TRBD1. V gave up 1 base and J gave up 6 bases; unmatched junction bases: 9. CDR1 is SEHNR and CDR2 is FQNEAQ in the germline V gene (reference sequence). The length of the CDR3 is 16 residues.

About this clone: One end of the junction does not line up with germline, which may come from a read error. The V call is TRBV10-2, the J call TRBJ1-1; no clear D. The CDR3 covers 15 residues. Per germline, CDR1 WSHSY and CDR2 SAAADI. The CDR3 coding sequence is TGCGCCAGCAGTGAACCCACCTCGGGGATGACTGAAGCTCTCTTT. Encoded protein: CASSEPTSGMTEALF.

This sequence joins TRBV28 and TRBJ1-1, with D possibly being TRBD1 (5 bases). Germline CDR1 reads MDHEN; CDR2 reads SYDVKM. V gave up 1 base and J gave up 3 bases, with 9 bases separating them. CDR3 length equals 14 residues. DNA of the CDR3: TGTGCCAGCAGTTTATTGGCCAGGGACACTGAAGCTTTCTTT. This sequence encodes CASSLLARDTEAFF.

J is TRBJ2-5 and V is TRBV28; D ambiguous. The CDR3 loop spans 14 amino acids. CDR1 and CDR2 (germline): MDHEN, SYDVKM. V lost 9 bases to trimming and J lost 2 bases, with 16 bases between them. This CDR3 reads CASRLSPSQETQYF. Written as DNA, the CDR3 is TGTGCCAGTAGGCTGTCCCCATCTCAAGAGACCCAGTACTTC.

This clone was detected once. J is TRBJ2-7 and V is TRBV10-3; D perhaps matches TRBD1 (5 bases). Trimming removed 4 bases from V and 1 base from J, with 14 bases in between. This CDR3 contains 15 residues. CDR1 and CDR2 (germline): ENHRY, SYGVKD. The CDR3 coding sequence is TGTGCCATCAGTGGCCAGGGCACCACTTCCTACGAGCAGTACTTC. It encodes CAISGQGTTSYEQYF.